This T cell receptor (beta chain) appears in the sequencing data of a study of post-analysis software for immune sequencing data. Details on this clonotype: Its matching antigen is unknown.

The germline CDR1 and CDR2 sequences are KGHDR and SFDVKD. The CDR3 runs to 16 residues. The V and J ends lost 2 bases and 6 bases respectively, with 17 bases between them. cDNA libraries for TCR beta contained unique molecular identifiers. MiXCR, applied by TCRdb to the PCR reads, yields one record per CDR3 protein. The repertoire consists of over 700,000 distinct CDR3 sequences, with 25% to 30% occurring once and the leading ten covering 0.56%. Study-wide results and limits: Patients used about five TRBV segments, including TRBV5-6, TRBV5-1 and TRBV20-1, more often than controls.

This chain uses TRBV24-1 with TRBJ2-3, with D tentatively TRBD1 (5 bases). The sequenced sample was blood. The sequence came from a girl between 5 and 17 years old with multiple sclerosis. This chain's CDR3 is CATSDSGSFPQDTQYF. The CDR3 DNA is TGTGCCACCAGTGATTCAGGGTCATTTCCTCAGGATACGCAGTATTTT.